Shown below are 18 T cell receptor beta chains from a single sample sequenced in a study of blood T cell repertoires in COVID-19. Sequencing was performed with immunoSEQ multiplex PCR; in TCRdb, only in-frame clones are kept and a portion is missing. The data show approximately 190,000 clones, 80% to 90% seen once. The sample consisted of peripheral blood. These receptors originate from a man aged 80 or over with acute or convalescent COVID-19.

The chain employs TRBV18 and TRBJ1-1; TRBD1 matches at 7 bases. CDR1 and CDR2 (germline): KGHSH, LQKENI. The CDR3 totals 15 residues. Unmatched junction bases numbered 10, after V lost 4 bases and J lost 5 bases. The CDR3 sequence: CASSLGQVTGTEAFF. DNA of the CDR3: TGTGCCAGCTCACTCGGACAGGTCACGGGGACTGAAGCTTTCTTT.

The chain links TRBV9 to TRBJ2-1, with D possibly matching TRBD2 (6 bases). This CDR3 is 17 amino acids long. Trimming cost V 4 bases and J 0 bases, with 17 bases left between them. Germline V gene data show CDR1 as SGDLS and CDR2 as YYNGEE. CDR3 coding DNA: TGTGCCAGCAGCCTGGAGGAGGGCTTCAGCTCCTACAATGAGCAGTTCTTC. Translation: CASSLEEGFSSYNEQFF.

The CDR3 sequence: CASSENRIYQPQHF. The CDR3 region has the DNA TGTGCCAGCAGTGAAAACAGGATATATCAGCCCCAGCATTTT. The rearrangement links TRBV2 to TRBJ1-5; TRBD1 is a possible D gene (5 bases). The V end was cut by 2 bases, the J end by 5 bases, with 10 bases between. The length of the CDR3 is 14 residues. Germline assignment: CDR1 SNHLY and CDR2 FYNNEI.

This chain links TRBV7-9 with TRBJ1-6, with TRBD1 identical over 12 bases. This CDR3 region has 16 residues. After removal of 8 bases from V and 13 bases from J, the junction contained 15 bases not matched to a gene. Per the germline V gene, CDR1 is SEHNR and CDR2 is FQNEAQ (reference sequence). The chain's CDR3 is CASSGTGGSNSRPLHF. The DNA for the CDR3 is TGTGCCAGCTCCGGGACAGGGGGCTCTAATTCAAGGCCCCTCCACTTT.

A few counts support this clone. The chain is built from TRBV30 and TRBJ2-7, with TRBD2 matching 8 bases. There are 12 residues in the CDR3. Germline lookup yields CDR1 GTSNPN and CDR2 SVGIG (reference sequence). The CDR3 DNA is TGTTCTTTCACTAGCGGTACCTACGAGCAGTACTTC. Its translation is CSFTSGTYEQYF.

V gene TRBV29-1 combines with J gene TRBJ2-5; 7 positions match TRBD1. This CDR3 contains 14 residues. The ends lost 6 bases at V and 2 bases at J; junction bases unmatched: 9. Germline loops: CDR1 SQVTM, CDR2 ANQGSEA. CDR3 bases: TGCAGCGTCCCAGAGGGGGCTGGGCAAGAGACCCAGTACTTC. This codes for CSVPEGAGQETQYF.

CDR3 sequence: CASSFGQSTDTQYF. The CDR3, as DNA: TGTGCCAGCAGCTTTGGACAGAGCACAGATACGCAGTATTTT. This rearrangement joins TRBV7-2 to TRBJ2-3; D may be TRBD1 (6 bases). V was trimmed by 3 bases and J by 0 bases, leaving 7 bases between them. Germline V gene sequence: CDR1 SGHTA, CDR2 FQGNSA. CDR3 length: 14 residues.

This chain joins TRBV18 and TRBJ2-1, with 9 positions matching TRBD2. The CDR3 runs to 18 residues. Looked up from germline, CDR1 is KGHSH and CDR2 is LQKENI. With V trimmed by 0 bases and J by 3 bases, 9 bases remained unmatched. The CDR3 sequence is CASSPPGGSGRGYNEQFF. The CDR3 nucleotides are TGTGCCAGCTCACCACCGGGGGGTAGCGGGAGAGGCTACAATGAGCAGTTCTTC. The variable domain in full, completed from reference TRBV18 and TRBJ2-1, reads NAGVMQNPRHLVRRRGQEARLRCSPMKGHSHVYWYRQLPEEGLKFMVYLQKENIIDESGMPKERFSAEFPKEGPSILRIQQVVRGDSAAYFCASSPPGGSGRGYNEQFFGPGTRLTVL.

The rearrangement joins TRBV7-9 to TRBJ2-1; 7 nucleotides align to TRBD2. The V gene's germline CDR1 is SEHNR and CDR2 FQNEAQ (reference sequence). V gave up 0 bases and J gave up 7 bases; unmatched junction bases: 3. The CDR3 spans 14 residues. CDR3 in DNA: TGTGCCAGCAGCTTAGCACTAGCGATAAATGAGCAGTTCTTC. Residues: CASSLALAINEQFF.

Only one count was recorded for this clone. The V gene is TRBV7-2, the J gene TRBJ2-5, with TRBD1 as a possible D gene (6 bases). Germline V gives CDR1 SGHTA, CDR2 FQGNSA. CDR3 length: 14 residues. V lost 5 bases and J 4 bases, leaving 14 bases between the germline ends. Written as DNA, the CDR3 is TGTGCCAGCAGCCCCTTGGGGGCGAGAGAGACCCAGTACTTC. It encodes CASSPLGARETQYF.

The CDR3 sequence is CAWSGTGGFGNQPQHF. The CDR3, as DNA: TGTGCCTGGAGTGGGACAGGGGGCTTCGGCAATCAGCCCCAGCATTTT. The chain joins TRBV30 to TRBJ1-5, with 11 bases fitting TRBD1. This CDR3 comprises 16 residues. Germline V gene lookup returns CDR1 GTSNPN and CDR2 SVGIG (reference sequence). The junction had 4 bases not matched to a gene; V was cut back by 1 base and J by 2 bases.

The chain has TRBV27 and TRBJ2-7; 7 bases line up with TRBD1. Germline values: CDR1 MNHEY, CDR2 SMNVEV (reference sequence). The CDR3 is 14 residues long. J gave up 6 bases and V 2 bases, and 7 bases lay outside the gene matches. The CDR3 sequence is CASSLGQGVFEQYF. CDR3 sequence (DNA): TGTGCCAGCAGTTTAGGGCAGGGGGTTTTCGAGCAGTACTTC.

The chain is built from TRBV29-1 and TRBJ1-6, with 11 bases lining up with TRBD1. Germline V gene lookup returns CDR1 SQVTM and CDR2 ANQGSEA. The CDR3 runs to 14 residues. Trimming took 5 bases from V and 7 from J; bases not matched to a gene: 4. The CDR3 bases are TGCAGCGTTACGGACAGGGGGCTGAATTCACCCCTCCACTTT. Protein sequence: CSVTDRGLNSPLHF.

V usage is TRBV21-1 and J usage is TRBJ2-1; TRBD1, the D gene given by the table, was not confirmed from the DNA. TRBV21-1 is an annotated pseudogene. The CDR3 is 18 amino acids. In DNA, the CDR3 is TGTGCCAGCAGCAAAGCGCTTTGGGGGCTTAACTCCTACAATGAGCAGTTCTTC. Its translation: CASSKALWGLNSYNEQFF.

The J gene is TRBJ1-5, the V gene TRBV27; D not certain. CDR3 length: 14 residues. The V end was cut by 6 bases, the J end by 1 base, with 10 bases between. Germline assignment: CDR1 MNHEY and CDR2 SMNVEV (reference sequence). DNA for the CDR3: TGTGCCAGCAGAGCATTCTCGAGCAATCAGCCCCAGCATTTT. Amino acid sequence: CASRAFSSNQPQHF.

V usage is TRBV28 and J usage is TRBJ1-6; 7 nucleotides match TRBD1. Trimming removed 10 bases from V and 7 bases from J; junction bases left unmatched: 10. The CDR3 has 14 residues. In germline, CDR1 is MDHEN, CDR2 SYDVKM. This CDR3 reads CATRTSGGNSPLHF. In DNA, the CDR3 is TGTGCCACCAGAACGTCAGGGGGGAATTCACCCCTCCACTTT.

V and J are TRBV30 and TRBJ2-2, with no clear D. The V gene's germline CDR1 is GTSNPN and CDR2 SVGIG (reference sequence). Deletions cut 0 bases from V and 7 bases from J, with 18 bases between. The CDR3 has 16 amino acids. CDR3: CAWSVPRPTGGGELFF. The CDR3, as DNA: TGTGCCTGGAGTGTACCACGCCCGACCGGCGGCGGGGAGCTGTTTTTT. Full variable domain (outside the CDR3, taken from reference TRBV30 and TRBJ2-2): SQTIHQWPATLVQPVGSPLSLECTVEGTSNPNLYWYRQAAGRGLQLLFYSVGIGQISSEVPQNLSASRPQDRQFILSSKKLLLSDSGFYLCAWSVPRPTGGGELFFGEGSRLTVL.

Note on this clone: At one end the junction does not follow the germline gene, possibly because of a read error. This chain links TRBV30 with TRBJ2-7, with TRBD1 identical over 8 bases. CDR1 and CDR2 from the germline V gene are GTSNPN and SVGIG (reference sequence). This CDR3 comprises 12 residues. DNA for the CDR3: TGTGCCTGGAGTGCATATGGACAGGGCCACATCTTC. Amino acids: CAWSAYGQGHIF. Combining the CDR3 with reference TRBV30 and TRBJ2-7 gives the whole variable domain SQTIHQWPATLVQPVGSPLSLECTVEGTSNPNLYWYRQAAGRGLQLLFYSVGIGQISSEVPQNLSASRPQDRQFILSSKKLLLSDSGFYLCAWSAYGQGHIFGPGTRLTVT.